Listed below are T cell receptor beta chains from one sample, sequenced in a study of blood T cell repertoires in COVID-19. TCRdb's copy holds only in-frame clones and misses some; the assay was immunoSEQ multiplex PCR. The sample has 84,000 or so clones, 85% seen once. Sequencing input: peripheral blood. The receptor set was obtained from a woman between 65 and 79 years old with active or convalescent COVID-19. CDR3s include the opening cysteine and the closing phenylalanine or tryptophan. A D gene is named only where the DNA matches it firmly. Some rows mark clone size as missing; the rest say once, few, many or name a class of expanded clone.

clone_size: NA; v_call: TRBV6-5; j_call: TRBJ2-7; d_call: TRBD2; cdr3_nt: TGTGCCAGCAGCCGGGGGGGGAGCGAGCAGTACTTC; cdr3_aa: CASSRGGSEQYF
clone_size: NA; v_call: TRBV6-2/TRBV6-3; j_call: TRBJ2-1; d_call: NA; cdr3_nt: TGTGCCAGCAGTGTCGGGAGCTCCTACAATGAGCAGTTCTTC; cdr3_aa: CASSVGSSYNEQFF
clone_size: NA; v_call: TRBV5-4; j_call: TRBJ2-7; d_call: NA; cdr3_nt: TGTGCCAGCAGCCTAGACAGATACGAGCAGTACTTC; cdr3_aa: CASSLDRYEQYF
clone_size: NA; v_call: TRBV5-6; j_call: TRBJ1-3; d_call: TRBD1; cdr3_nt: TGTGCCAGCAGCATAGGGACAGCGGCTGGAAACACCATATATTTT; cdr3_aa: CASSIGTAAGNTIYF
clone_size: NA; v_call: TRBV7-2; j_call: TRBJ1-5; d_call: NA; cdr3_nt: TGTGCCAGCAGCCCTGAATCCCGGGATCCTACACGGCATTTT; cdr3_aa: CASSPESRDPTRHF
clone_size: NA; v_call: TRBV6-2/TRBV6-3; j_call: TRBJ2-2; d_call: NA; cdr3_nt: TGTGCCAGCAGTCTCGTAAACACCGGGGAGCTGTTTTTT; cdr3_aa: CASSLVNTGELFF
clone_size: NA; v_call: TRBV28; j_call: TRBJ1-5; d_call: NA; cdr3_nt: TGTGCCAGCGGCCCCAGGATCTATCAGCCCCAGCATTTT; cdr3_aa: CASGPRIYQPQHF
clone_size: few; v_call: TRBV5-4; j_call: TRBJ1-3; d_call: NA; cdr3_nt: TGTGCCAGCAGCTTGGGGGCCCCTGGAAACACCATATATTTT; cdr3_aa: CASSLGAPGNTIYF
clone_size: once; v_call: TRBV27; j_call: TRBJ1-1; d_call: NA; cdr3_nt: TGTGCCAGCAGTTTACGTCCACAACTGAACACTGAAGCTTTCTTT; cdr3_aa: CASSLRPQLNTEAFF
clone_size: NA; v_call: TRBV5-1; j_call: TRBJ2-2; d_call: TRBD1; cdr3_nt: TGCGCCAGCAGCTTGGAATTCACAGGGGGTACCGGGGAGCTGTTTTTT; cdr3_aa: CASSLEFTGGTGELFF
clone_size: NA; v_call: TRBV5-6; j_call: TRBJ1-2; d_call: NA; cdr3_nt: TGTGCCAGCAGCCTTGGACAGCGCGGCTACACCTTC; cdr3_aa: CASSLGQRGYTF
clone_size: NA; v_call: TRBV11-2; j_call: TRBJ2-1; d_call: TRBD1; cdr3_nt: TGTGCCAGCAGCCTGATGGACAGGACACTTTACAATGAGCAGTTCTTC; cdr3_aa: CASSLMDRTLYNEQFF
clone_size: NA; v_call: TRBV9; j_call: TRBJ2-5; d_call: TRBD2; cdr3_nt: TGTGCCAGCAGCGTAGGGGCGACTAGCGGGGGGGCATGGGAGACCCAGTACTTC; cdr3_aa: CASSVGATSGGAWETQYF
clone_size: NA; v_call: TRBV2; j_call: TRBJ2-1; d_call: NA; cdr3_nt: TGTGCCAGCAGTCCGGCGGAGAGCTCCTACAATGAGCAGTTCTTC; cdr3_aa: CASSPAESSYNEQFF
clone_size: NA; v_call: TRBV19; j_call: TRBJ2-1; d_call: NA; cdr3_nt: TGTGCCAGTAGTACCATGGCGGGGGAGCAGTTCTTC; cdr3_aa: CASSTMAGEQFF
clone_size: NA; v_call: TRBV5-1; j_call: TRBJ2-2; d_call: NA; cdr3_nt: TGCGCCAGCAGTACCAGATCGAACACCGGGGAGCTGTTTTTT; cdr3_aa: CASSTRSNTGELFF
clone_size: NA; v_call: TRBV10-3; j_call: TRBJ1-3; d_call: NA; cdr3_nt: TGTGCCATCAGTCCGTCGGGAAACACCATATATTTT; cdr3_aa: CAISPSGNTIYF
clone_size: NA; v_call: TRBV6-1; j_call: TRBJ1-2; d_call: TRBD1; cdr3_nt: TGTGCCAGCAGTGAAAATTCCTATACAGGGGCTTACTATGGCTACACCTTC; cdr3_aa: CASSENSYTGAYYGYTF
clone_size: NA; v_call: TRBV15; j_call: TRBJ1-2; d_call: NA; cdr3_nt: TGTGCCACCAGCAGAGTTCTGGGGGGGAGTGGCTACACCTTC; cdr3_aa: CATSRVLGGSGYTF
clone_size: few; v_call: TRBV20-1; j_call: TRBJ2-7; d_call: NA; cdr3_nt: TGCAGTGCCGTTGACAGGAGCGAGCAGTACTTC; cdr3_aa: CSAVDRSEQYF
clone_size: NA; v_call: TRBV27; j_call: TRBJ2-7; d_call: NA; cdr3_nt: TGTGCCAGCAGCCCTTCCTACGAGCAGTACTTC; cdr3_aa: CASSPSYEQYF
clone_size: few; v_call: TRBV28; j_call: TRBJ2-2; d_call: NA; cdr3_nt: TGTGCCAGCAGTACTGCGGGCGCGAACACCGGGGAGCTGTTTTTT; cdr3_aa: CASSTAGANTGELFF